These 13 T cell receptor beta chains were sequenced from one sample in a study of identical twins. TCRdb processed the 5' RACE reads anew with MiXCR; each CDR3 protein has one entry. The data contain some 900,000 distinct CDR3 sequences, 10% to 15% of them singletons. The same sample was also used in a study of yellow fever vaccine responses in identical twins.

Sequencing was performed on PBMCs. All receptors derive from a woman in her late teens or twenties in good health.

The V and J genes are TRBV12-3 or TRBV12-4 and TRBJ2-2; D unresolved. Deletions cut 3 bases from V and 1 base from J, with 12 bases between. This CDR3 is 16 amino acids long. The CDR3 sequence is CASSFGHQVNTGELFF. The CDR3 DNA is TGTGCCAGCAGTTTCGGTCACCAAGTGAACACCGGGGAGCTGTTTTTT.

Only a few counts were recorded for this clonotype. The CDR3 loop is CASSLEDRVNEKLFF. The DNA for the CDR3 is TGCGCCAGCAGCTTGGAGGACAGGGTGAATGAAAAACTGTTTTTT. The chain links TRBV5-1 to TRBJ1-4; 8 bases fit TRBD1. There are 15 residues in the CDR3. Germline-derived CDR1 and CDR2 are SGHRS and YFSETQ. Unmatched junction bases numbered 3, after V lost 0 bases and J lost 5 bases.

The rearrangement joins TRBV12-3 or TRBV12-4 to TRBJ2-1, with TRBD2 matching 13 bases. This CDR3 spans 18 amino acids. V shed 3 bases, J shed 4 bases, and the junction held 9 bases outside the gene matches. The CDR3 DNA reads as TGTGCCAGCAGTTTTAGGACTAGCGGGAGAGGGGGTTACAATGAGCAGTTCTTC. Residues: CASSFRTSGRGGYNEQFF.

This clonotype has more than one count but fewer than ten. The rearrangement uses TRBV6-6 and TRBJ1-1; possibly TRBD1 for D (6 bases). Deletions cut 5 bases from V and 7 bases from J, with 14 bases between. The germline V gene encodes CDR1 MNHNY and CDR2 SVGAGI (reference sequence). This CDR3 is 13 amino acids long. The CDR3 is CASSPRGGGEAFF. CDR3 bases: TGTGCCAGCAGTCCCAGGGGAGGGGGTGAAGCTTTCTTT.

This clonotype was seen a few times. The V call is TRBV7-8, the J call TRBJ2-1; TRBD2 matches at 11 bases. The CDR3 is 14 residues long. Germline trimming cut 4 bases from V and 8 bases from J; bases unmatched to any gene: 4. In germline, CDR1 is SGHVS, CDR2 FQNEAQ. The DNA of the CDR3 is TGTGCCAGCAGCTCGACTAGCGGGAACGATGAGCAGTTCTTC. Amino acid sequence: CASSSTSGNDEQFF.

The chain couples TRBV20-1 to TRBJ2-1; TRBD2 agrees at 13 bases. Looked up from germline, CDR1 is DFQATT and CDR2 is SNEGSKA (reference sequence). This CDR3 is built from 19 residues. J was trimmed by 7 bases and V by 7 bases; bases with no gene match: 22. CDR3 sequence reads: CSVERTSGRAVVGKNEQFF. For the CDR3, the DNA is TGCAGTGTCGAACGAACTAGCGGGAGGGCCGTGGTGGGGAAAAATGAGCAGTTCTTC.

The V and J genes are TRBV2 and TRBJ1-5; D unresolved. Trimming removed 2 bases from V and 6 bases from J, with 11 bases in between. The germline V gene has CDR1 SNHLY and CDR2 FYNNEI. This CDR3 spans 14 amino acids. The CDR3 DNA sequence: TGTGCCAGCAGTGAATCGGCAGGACGTCAGCCCCAGCATTTT. Residues: CASSESAGRQPQHF.

The V call is TRBV7-9, the J call TRBJ2-4; perhaps D is TRBD1 or TRBD2 (5 bases each). Per the germline V gene, CDR1 is SEHNR and CDR2 is FQNEAQ (reference sequence). Trimming pared 4 bases from V and 0 bases from J, leaving 10 bases between. There are 15 residues in the CDR3. The CDR3 nucleotides are TGTGCCAGCAGCTCAATAGGGACAGCCAAAAACATTCAGTACTTC. Amino acids: CASSSIGTAKNIQYF.

The genes are TRBV9 and TRBJ1-3; D gene ambiguous. The germline V gene encodes CDR1 SGDLS and CDR2 YYNGEE. The CDR3 spans 17 residues. The V end lost 0 bases, the J end lost 0 bases, and 13 bases lay between the germline ends. CDR3 in DNA: TGTGCCAGCAGCGTAGAGCCGAGCCTCTTCTCTGGAAACACCATATATTTT. This gives the protein CASSVEPSLFSGNTIYF.

This clonotype was recorded a few times. The V call is TRBV6-1, the J call TRBJ1-1; D unresolved. The CDR3 contains 16 residues. The V gene's germline CDR1 is MNHNS and CDR2 SASEGT. V lost 6 bases and J lost 0, with 17 bases in between. Here the CDR3 DNA reads TGTGCCAGCAGCCTTGACCGTCCAGCCCTGAACACTGAAGCTTTCTTT. Translated, it gives CASSLDRPALNTEAFF.

This clonotype was seen more than once but under ten times. This chain connects TRBV19 to TRBJ1-3; D gene ambiguous. V lost 7 bases to trimming and J lost 0 bases, with 10 bases between them. This CDR3 comprises 14 residues. CDR1 and CDR2 (germline): LNHDA, SQIVND (reference sequence). The CDR3 loop is CASTDGGSGNTIYF. The CDR3 nucleotides are TGTGCCAGTACGGACGGCGGCTCTGGAAACACCATATATTTT.

The J gene is TRBJ2-1, the V gene TRBV6-1, with D possibly being TRBD1 (6 bases). Germline V gene sequence: CDR1 MNHNS, CDR2 SASEGT. The CDR3 spans 14 residues. The ends were cut back, 6 bases at V and 4 bases at J, with 13 bases in the middle. The CDR3 loop reads CASSDTGLYNEQFF. In DNA form, the CDR3 reads TGTGCCAGCAGCGATACAGGGCTATACAATGAGCAGTTCTTC.

The J gene is TRBJ2-7, the V gene TRBV5-1, with 12 nucleotides matching TRBD2. The CDR3 runs 16 residues. V lost 4 bases to trimming and J lost 0 bases; unmatched junction nucleotides: 5. Germline lookup yields CDR1 SGHRS and CDR2 YFSETQ. The CDR3 sequence: CASSPTSGGPSYEQYV. Here the CDR3 DNA reads TGCGCCAGCAGCCCAACTAGCGGGGGGCCCTCCTACGAGCAGTACGTC.